These 8 T cell receptor beta chains were sequenced from one sample in a study of T cell responses to AZD1222 COVID-19 vaccine (dated by TCRdb to the early 2020s). The time point label corresponds to: baseline before first vaccination. The library came from the immunoSEQ multiplex PCR assay. Drawn from immuneACCESS, this table holds only the in-frame rearrangements with V and J called that TCRdb kept. Clones are partly lost; checked studies trace under half to an unresolved V gene and leave the rest unexplained. This sample comprises about 130,000 clones, 90% of them detected only once. The ten largest clones take up about 7.1% of the sample. The starting material was peripheral blood, obtained on day 0 of AZD1222 vaccination. The receptor source for this set is an adult in good health.

This chain uses TRBV6-4 with TRBJ2-3, with a possible D match to TRBD2 (6 bases). Germline lookup yields CDR1 MRHNA and CDR2 SNTAGT. The V end was cut by 3 bases, the J end by 2 bases, with 12 bases between. The CDR3 has 15 amino acids. CDR3 sequence (DNA): TGTGCCAGCAGTGAGGAGGGTTTATACACAGATACGCAGTATTTT. As protein: CASSEEGLYTDTQYF.

The chain employs TRBV2 and TRBJ1-3; D is unresolved. V shed 8 bases and J shed 0 bases, with 11 bases lying between them. CDR1 is SNHLY and CDR2 is FYNNEI in the germline V gene. The CDR3 totals 14 residues. CDR3 sequence reads: CASLQQISGNTIYF. CDR3 coding DNA: TGTGCCAGCCTACAACAGATCTCTGGAAACACCATATATTTT.

The chain recombines TRBV5-1 with TRBJ2-7; the D gene is possibly TRBD1 (5 bases). Germline CDR1 reads SGHRS; CDR2 reads YFSETQ. The CDR3 runs 16 residues. The V gene lost 2 bases and the J gene lost 3 bases, with 18 bases spanning the gap. In nucleotides, the CDR3 is TGCGCCAGCAGCTTAGGGATGGGGCAGCTCAACTACGAGCAGTACTTC. It translates to CASSLGMGQLNYEQYF.

The chain couples TRBV21-1 to TRBJ1-6. TRBV21-1 counts as a pseudogene. The length of the CDR3 is 13 residues. The DNA for the CDR3 is TGTGCCAGCCGGCCTTTATATAATTCACCCCTCCACTTT. Protein: CASRPLYNSPLHF.

By sample fraction, this clone is medium-sized (0.01 to 0.1%). This sequence joins TRBV25-1 and TRBJ2-2, with D tentatively TRBD1 (6 bases). Germline CDR1 reads MGHDK; CDR2 reads SYGVNS. The ends were cut back, 3 bases at V and 3 bases at J, with 8 bases in the middle. This CDR3 spans 14 amino acids. Here the CDR3 reads CASSEAGDTGELFF. The CDR3 DNA reads TGTGCCAGCAGTGAGGCAGGGGACACCGGGGAGCTGTTTTTT.

This clone was counted a single time. V is TRBV7-9 and J is TRBJ1-2; D unclear. Germline loops: CDR1 SEHNR, CDR2 FQNEAQ (reference sequence). CDR3 length: 13 amino acids. V lost 5 bases and J lost 2, with 9 bases in between. The CDR3 nucleotides are TGTGCCAGCAGCGTCGGAGGGAACTATGGCTACACCTTC. Translating gives CASSVGGNYGYTF.

J is TRBJ2-7 and V is TRBV28; D possibly corresponds to TRBD1 (6 bases). CDR1 is MDHEN, CDR2 SYDVKM, per germline. Between the trimmed V and J ends, which lost 5 bases and 6 bases, there was a span of 11 bases. The CDR3 runs 12 residues. DNA for the CDR3: TGTGCCAGCAGTCTCTCGACAGGCGAGCAGTACTTC. It encodes CASSLSTGEQYF.

This clone showed up just a few times. At one end the junction does not follow the germline gene, possibly because of a read error. The genes are TRBV12-3 or TRBV12-4 and TRBJ1-1; D not certain. The CDR3 is made up of 12 amino acids. DNA of the CDR3: TGTGCCATCAGTGTAGGTAAGACTGAAGCTTTCTTT. It specifies CAISVGKTEAFF.